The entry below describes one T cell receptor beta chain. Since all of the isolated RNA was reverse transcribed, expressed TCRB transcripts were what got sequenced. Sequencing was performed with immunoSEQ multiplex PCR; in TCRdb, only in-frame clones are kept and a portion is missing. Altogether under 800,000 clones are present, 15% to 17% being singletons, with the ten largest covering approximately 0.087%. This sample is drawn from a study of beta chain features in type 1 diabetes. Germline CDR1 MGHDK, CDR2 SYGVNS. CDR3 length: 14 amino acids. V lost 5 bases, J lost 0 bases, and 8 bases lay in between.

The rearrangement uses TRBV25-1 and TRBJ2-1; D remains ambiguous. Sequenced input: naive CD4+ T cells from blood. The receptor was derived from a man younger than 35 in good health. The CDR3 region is CASSKGYSYNEQFF. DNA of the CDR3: TGTGCCAGCAGTAAGGGCTACTCCTACAATGAGCAGTTCTTC.